What follows is one TCR beta chain and its context. CDR1 and CDR2 (germline): PRHDT, FYEKMQ (reference sequence). The V and J ends lost 5 bases and 5 bases respectively, with 12 bases between them. CDR3 size: 13 residues. The data belong to a study of shared clonotypes between healthy human individuals. The naive CD8 subset, CD45RO-negative cells positively selected for CCR7, excluded terminally differentiated effector memory CD45RA+ cells. Sequencing used immunoSEQ multiplex PCR; TCRdb keeps in-frame clones, though not all of them. The table has approximately 2,000,000 clones, 93% seen once. The clonotype originates from a man younger than 35 in good health. Some clones in this sample may be carry-over from other donors' samples. The sequenced sample was naive CD8+ T cells from PBMCs. V is TRBV13 and J is TRBJ2-5; D is uncertain. The CDR3 DNA sequence: TGTGCCAGCAGCCTCAGAAACATGGAGACCCAGTACTTC. Translating gives CASSLRNMETQYF.